These T cell receptor beta chains were read from a single sample in a study of vaccination and CD4 T cells after COVID-19. These TCRs are of unknown antigen specificity. TCRdb itself ran the PCR reads through MiXCR, one entry per CDR3 protein. Of approximately 24,000 distinct CDR3 sequences listed, around 40% are singletons. Sample: CD4+ T cells from blood, cultured in vitro, taken about 7 months after SARS-CoV-2 vaccination. The receptors originated from a human donor who had recovered from COVID-19. Both conserved end residues are part of each CDR3. Fields, in order: clone size, J gene, D gene, V gene, CDR3 protein, CDR3 DNA. A D gene is named only where the DNA matches it firmly. Rows give clone size only sometimes, using once, few, many, or a class for an expanded clone.

>few|TRBJ2-3|-|TRBV20-1
CSARVVDTQYF
TGCAGTGCTAGAGTGGTGGATACGCAGTATTTT
>-|TRBJ2-3|TRBD2|TRBV20-1
CSATPLAGGTDTQYF
TGCAGTGCCACACCACTAGCGGGAGGCACAGATACGCAGTATTTT
>-|TRBJ1-5|TRBD1|TRBV7-8
CASSLRTGDNQPQHF
TGTGCCAGCAGCCTTAGGACAGGGGACAATCAGCCCCAGCATTTT
>few|TRBJ2-1|TRBD2|TRBV20-1
CSARESGSIYNEQFF
TGCAGTGCTAGAGAAAGCGGGAGTATCTACAATGAGCAGTTCTTC
>-|TRBJ1-6|TRBD1|TRBV6-1
CASSEEGARNSPLHF
TGTGCCAGCAGTGAGGAGGGGGCGCGGAATTCACCCCTCCACTTT
>-|TRBJ2-5|-|TRBV5-1
CASSRQLDSQETQYF
TGCGCCAGCAGCCGCCAACTGGACAGTCAAGAGACCCAGTACTTC
>-|TRBJ2-3|TRBD2|TRBV6-2/TRBV6-3
CASRGLREGLGTQYF
TGTGCCAGCAGGGGTCTACGGGAGGGCCTCGGTACGCAGTATTTT
>few|TRBJ1-2|TRBD1|TRBV24-1
CATSDTRGRKDYGYTF
TGTGCCACCAGTGATACCAGGGGGCGCAAAGACTATGGCTACACCTTC
>-|TRBJ2-2|-|TRBV6-5
CASSYSSPEAGTGELFF
TGTGCCAGCAGTTACTCAAGTCCGGAGGCGGGCACCGGGGAGCTGTTTTTT
>-|TRBJ2-3|-|TRBV7-2
CASSFGGGRINTDTQYF
TGTGCCAGCAGCTTCGGAGGGGGGAGAATAAACACAGATACGCAGTATTTT
>few|TRBJ2-5|-|TRBV24-1
CATSDLRGNQETQYF
TGTGCCACCAGTGATTTGCGAGGGAACCAAGAGACCCAGTACTTC
>-|TRBJ2-1|TRBD2|TRBV7-8
CASSLVRLADYNEQFF
TGTGCCAGCAGCTTAGTTCGGCTAGCGGACTACAATGAGCAGTTCTTC